The T cell receptor beta chain under discussion was sequenced for a study of T cell repertoires in cytomegalovirus infection. About the research overall: HLA-B-restricted CMV epitopes that are well studied, plus recently identified HLA-C-restricted ones, were used by the study. Public TCR beta signatures were indicative of both CMV infection and a matching HLA type. General study points: The cumulative frequency of public TCR beta families distinguished individuals who carried CMV together with the relevant HLA. HLA-C-restricted, CMV-specific TCR beta clonotypes were dominant ex vivo.

The CDR3 is made up of 18 amino acids. Germline CDR1 is MNHEY and CDR2 is SVGAGI. The V end lost 3 bases, the J end lost 2 bases, and 23 bases lay between the germline ends. The table lists this clonotype with a few counts. Its antigen is not identified. TCRdb reprocessed the reads via MiXCR and lists one record per CDR3 protein. Of fewer than 350,000 distinct CDR3 sequences in the sample, about 28% are singletons; the top ten hold 20%. V and J are TRBV6-5 and TRBJ2-7; D not resolved. The source of this sequence is a human donor in good health (CMV status not recorded). Some clones in this sample may be carry-over from other donors' samples. The source was cultured PBMCs, collected from culture after CMV antigen stimulation. In nucleotides, the CDR3 is TGTGCCAGCAGTTATGTAATCGGGCGGCAGGCCCTGACCTACGAGCAGTACTTC. Encoded protein: CASSYVIGRQALTYEQYF.